The subject of this entry is one TCR beta chain. The entry originates in a study of blood T cell repertoires in COVID-19. Using immunoSEQ multiplex PCR, the repertoire was profiled, and TCRdb retains in-frame clones only, with some absent. The sample shows around 87,000 clones, roughly 85% of them seen only once. Between the trimmed V and J ends, which lost 5 bases and 3 bases, there was a span of 16 bases. The germline V gene has CDR1 SQVTM and CDR2 ANQGSEA. The CDR3 loop spans 14 amino acids. The TCR sequence derives from a human donor in a cohort sampled during active COVID-19. The chain combines TRBV29-1 with TRBJ1-1; weak D call: TRBD1 (5 bases). Specimen: peripheral blood. Written as DNA, the CDR3 is TGCAGCGTTTTACTGGGGCAGGCCTACACTGAAGCTTTCTTT. Protein sequence: CSVLLGQAYTEAFF.